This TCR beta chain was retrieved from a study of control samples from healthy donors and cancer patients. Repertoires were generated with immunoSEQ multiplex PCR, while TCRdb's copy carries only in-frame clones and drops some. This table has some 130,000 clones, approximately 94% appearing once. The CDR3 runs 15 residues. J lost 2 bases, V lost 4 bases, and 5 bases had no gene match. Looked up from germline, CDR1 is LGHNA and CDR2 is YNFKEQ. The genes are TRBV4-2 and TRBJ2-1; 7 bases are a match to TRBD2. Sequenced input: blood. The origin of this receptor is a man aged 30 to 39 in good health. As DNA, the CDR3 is TGTGCCAGCAGCCTTGAGCGGGAACCCTACAATGAGCAGTTCTTC. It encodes CASSLEREPYNEQFF.